This TCR beta chain was recovered during a study of T cells after yellow fever vaccination. Notes on the study in general: Researchers cautioned that FACS-sorted repertoires could harbor abundant clonotypes contaminating from the bulk population. Weaker overall was a secondary response that nonetheless peaked faster, on day 5 versus 15. Primary-vaccination clones mostly resurfaced post-booster (roughly 97% CD4, 75% to 90% CD8).

The V segment lost 0 bases and the J segment 3 bases; nucleotides outside the gene matches: 12. Germline CDR1 MNHEY, CDR2 SVGAGI. The CDR3 extends over 19 amino acids. A universal primer site and UMIs were added as TCR cDNA was made by 5'RACE template switching. TCRdb re-analysed the 5' RACE reads in MiXCR, keeping a single row per CDR3 protein. The sample has 100,000 to 150,000 distinct CDR3 sequences, roughly 8.2% seen once. This clonotype occurred a few times. No antigen is known for it. The clonotype was recovered from a man aged 18 to 30 who received the YFV17D yellow fever vaccine. The source was CD8+ T cells sorted from PBMCs, collected on the day of the yellow fever booster vaccination. V is TRBV6-5 and J is TRBJ2-1, with 9 bases that match TRBD1. The CDR3 coding sequence is TGTGCCAGCAGTTACTCGTATCCACCGGGACAGGGAAACTACAATGAGCAGTTCTTC. Its protein product is CASSYSYPPGQGNYNEQFF.